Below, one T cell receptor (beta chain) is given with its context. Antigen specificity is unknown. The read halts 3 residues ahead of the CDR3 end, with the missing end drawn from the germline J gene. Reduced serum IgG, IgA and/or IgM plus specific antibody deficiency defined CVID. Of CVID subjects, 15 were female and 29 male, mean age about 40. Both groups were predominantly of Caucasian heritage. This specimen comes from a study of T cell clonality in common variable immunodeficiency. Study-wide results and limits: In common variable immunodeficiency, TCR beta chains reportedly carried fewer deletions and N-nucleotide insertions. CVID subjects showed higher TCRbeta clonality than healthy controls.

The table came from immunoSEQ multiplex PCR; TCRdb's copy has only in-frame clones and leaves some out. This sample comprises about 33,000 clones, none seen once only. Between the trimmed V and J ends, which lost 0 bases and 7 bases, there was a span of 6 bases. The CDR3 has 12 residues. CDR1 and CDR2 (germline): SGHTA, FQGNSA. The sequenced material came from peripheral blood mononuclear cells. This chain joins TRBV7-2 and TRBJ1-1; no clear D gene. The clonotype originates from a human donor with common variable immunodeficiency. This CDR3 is CASSLAEGEAFF. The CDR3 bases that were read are TGTGCCAGCAGCTTAGCGGAGGGTGAA. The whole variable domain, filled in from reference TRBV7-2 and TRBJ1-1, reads GAGVSQSPSNKVTEKGKDVELRCDPISGHTALYWYRQSLGQGLEFLIYFQGNSAPDKSGLPSDRFSAERTGGSVSTLTIQRTQQEDSAVYLCASSLAEGEAFFGQGTRLTVV.